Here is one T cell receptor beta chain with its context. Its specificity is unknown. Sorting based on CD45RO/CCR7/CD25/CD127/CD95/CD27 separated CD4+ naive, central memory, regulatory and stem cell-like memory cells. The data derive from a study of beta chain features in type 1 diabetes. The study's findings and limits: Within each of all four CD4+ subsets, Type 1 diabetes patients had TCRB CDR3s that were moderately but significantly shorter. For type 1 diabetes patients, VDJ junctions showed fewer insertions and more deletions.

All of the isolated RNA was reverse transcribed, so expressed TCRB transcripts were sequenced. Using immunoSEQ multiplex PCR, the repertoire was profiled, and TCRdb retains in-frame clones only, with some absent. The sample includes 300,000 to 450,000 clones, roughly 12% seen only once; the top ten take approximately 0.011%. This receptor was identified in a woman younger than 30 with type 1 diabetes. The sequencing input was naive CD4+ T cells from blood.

The CDR3 nucleotides read TGTGCCAGCAGCGCTCCCCTGGGAGGCGGGCGAATACAAGAGACCCAGTACTTC. Encoded protein: CASSAPLGGGRIQETQYF. The chain couples TRBV9 to TRBJ2-5, with TRBD2 as a possible D gene (6 bases). With 3 bases removed from V and 2 bases from J, the gap between germline ends came to 23 bases. From germline, CDR1 is SGDLS and CDR2 YYNGEE. This CDR3 contains 18 residues.